The 23 T cell receptor beta chains presented below share a single source sample, sequenced in a study of molecular identifiers for immune sequencing clone quantification. TCRdb used MiXCR to reprocess the PCR reads, holding one entry per CDR3 protein. The table lists 300,000 to 400,000 distinct CDR3 sequences, about 22% of them singletons. Sequenced input: naive CD8+ T cells from blood, with Jurkat cell RNA spiked in. The subset: FACS-sorted CD8+CD4-CCR7+CD45RA+ naive T cells. The source is a human donor in good health. Some libraries in this study had Jurkat cell RNA spiked in.

This clonotype has at least ten counts. The genes are TRBV29-1 and TRBJ2-2; TRBD1 matches 11 bases. The germline V gene has CDR1 SQVTM and CDR2 ANQGSEA. This CDR3 is built from 15 residues. With V trimmed by 8 bases and J by 4 bases, 9 bases remained unmatched. In nucleotides, the CDR3 is TGCAGCTTCCGCGGACAGGGGGCATTCACCGGGGAGCTGTTTTTT. As protein: CSFRGQGAFTGELFF.

This chain links TRBV27 with TRBJ1-1; TRBD1 might be the D (6 bases). The CDR3 extends over 16 amino acids. Trimming shortened V by 2 bases and J by 3 bases, and 16 bases separated the two germline ends. Germline CDR1 is MNHEY and CDR2 is SMNVEV (reference sequence). The CDR3 spells CASSLRLGARDTEAFF. The CDR3 DNA reads TGTGCCAGCAGTTTAAGATTGGGGGCAAGGGACACTGAAGCTTTCTTT.

The table lists this clonotype with many counts. The V gene is TRBV28, the J gene TRBJ2-2; possibly TRBD2 for D (6 bases). The CDR3 is 16 amino acids. Germline V gives CDR1 MDHEN, CDR2 SYDVKM. Trimming stripped 3 bases from V and 1 base from J, with 12 bases between. CDR3 in amino acids: CASSFRPAGNTGELFF. CDR3 DNA: TGTGCCAGCAGTTTTCGGCCAGCGGGGAACACCGGGGAGCTGTTTTTT.

This clonotype has a count of ten or more. The J gene is TRBJ1-4, the V gene TRBV7-9; perhaps TRBD1 as D (6 bases). This CDR3 spans 14 amino acids. Germline CDR1 reads SEHNR; CDR2 reads FQNEAQ (reference sequence). V was trimmed by 5 bases and J by 8 bases, leaving 15 bases between them. CDR3 protein: CASSGGVDGEKLFF. CDR3 sequence (DNA): TGTGCCAGCAGCGGGGGCGTAGATGGGGAAAAACTGTTTTTT.

This clonotype was counted only a few times. This may stem from a read error, because a much larger clone lies one nucleotide away. This chain's CDR3 is CASGLIGAAEAFF. CDR3 DNA: TGTGCTAGTGGTTTGATAGGGGCGGCTGAAGCTTTCTTT. V gene TRBV12-5 combines with J gene TRBJ1-1; a possible D gene is TRBD1 (5 bases). The ends were cut back, 2 bases at V and 6 bases at J, with 10 bases in the middle. The CDR3 totals 13 residues. Germline V CDR1 and CDR2: LGHNT, FRNRAP.

The sample holds a few counts of this clonotype. This sequence joins TRBV6-4 and TRBJ2-3, with 7 bases identical to TRBD1. The CDR3 runs 20 residues. J lost 0 bases, V lost 8 bases, and 23 bases had no gene match. Germline assignment: CDR1 MRHNA and CDR2 SNTAGT. The CDR3 spells CASGKLDRTQIRTSTDTQYF. CDR3 coding DNA: TGTGCCAGCGGAAAGTTGGACAGGACTCAAATCCGGACTAGCACAGATACGCAGTATTTT.

This clonotype was counted many times. V gene TRBV20-1 combines with J gene TRBJ2-7; D is uncertain. The ends were cut back, 6 bases at V and 0 bases at J, with 9 bases in the middle. Looked up from germline, CDR1 is DFQATT and CDR2 is SNEGSKA (reference sequence). The CDR3 contains 12 residues. CDR3 loop: CSASDGSYEQYF. DNA of the CDR3: TGCAGTGCGTCGGACGGCTCCTACGAGCAGTACTTC.

This clonotype came up many times. The rearrangement links TRBV5-1 to TRBJ2-5; 7 bases match TRBD1. CDR1 and CDR2 from the germline V gene are SGHRS and YFSETQ. The trim removed 5 bases at V and 1 base at J, leaving 2 bases unmatched. This CDR3 comprises 13 residues. Here the CDR3 DNA reads TGCGCCAGCAGACGGGACAGCCAAGAGACCCAGTACTTC. Protein: CASRRDSQETQYF.

This clonotype was observed a few times. V is TRBV5-6 and J is TRBJ2-7, with TRBD1 identical over 7 bases. V gave up 4 bases and J gave up 3 bases; unmatched junction bases: 7. Germline V lookup: CDR1 SGHDT, CDR2 YYEEEE. This CDR3 region has 14 residues. The CDR3 protein is CASSPEAGGYEQYF. CDR3 sequence (DNA): TGTGCCAGCAGCCCGGAGGCAGGGGGCTACGAGCAGTACTTC.

This clonotype was detected only a few times. The chain joins TRBV20-1 to TRBJ2-3; 14 nucleotides align to TRBD2. The CDR3 is made up of 19 amino acids. V lost 3 bases and J lost 1; bases outside the gene matches: 12. Germline V gene lookup returns CDR1 DFQATT and CDR2 SNEGSKA (reference sequence). The CDR3 coding sequence is TGCAGTGCTAGCTGCGGACTAGCGGGGGGTCCGTGGGGCACAGATACGCAGTATTTT. Its protein product is CSASCGLAGGPWGTDTQYF.

The chain employs TRBV20-1 and TRBJ2-3; 12 nucleotides line up with TRBD2. The trim removed 1 base at V and 0 bases at J, leaving 11 bases unmatched. The CDR3 has 19 residues. Germline V gene lookup returns CDR1 DFQATT and CDR2 SNEGSKA (reference sequence). As DNA, the CDR3 is TGCAGTGCTAGAGGGGCTAGCGGGGGGGCGGGTATCAGCACAGATACGCAGTATTTT. It encodes CSARGASGGAGISTDTQYF.

In its sample, this clonotype was seen many times. The chain links TRBV19 to TRBJ2-4; 10 nucleotides line up with TRBD1. The CDR3 covers 15 residues. Trimming cost V 5 bases and J 6 bases; bases outside gene matches: 7. The germline V gene encodes CDR1 LNHDA and CDR2 SQIVND (reference sequence). The CDR3, as DNA: TGTGCCAGTAGTGGCGACAGGGGGCCGAGAAACATTCAGTACTTC. Its translation: CASSGDRGPRNIQYF.

As to this clonotype: A read error is possible here, since a much larger clone lies one base away. This chain uses TRBV7-2 with TRBJ2-7, with D unclear. CDR3 length equals 15 residues. The V end lost 5 bases, the J end lost 3 bases, and 17 bases lay between the germline ends. The germline CDR1 and CDR2 sequences are SGHTA and FQGNSA. The CDR3 nucleotides read TGTGCCAGCAGCCCCGGCGACGGGCGGTACTACGAGCAGTACTTC. This codes for CASSPGDGRYYEQYF.

This sequence joins TRBV6-4 and TRBJ1-2; D is undetermined. Germline values: CDR1 MRHNA, CDR2 SNTAGT. V lost 4 bases, J lost 0 bases, and 18 bases lay in between. The CDR3 is 17 amino acids. CDR3 nucleotide sequence: TGTGCCAGCAGTGTCCCTCGAGGGAACGGAACTAACTATGGCTACACCTTC. Translated: CASSVPRGNGTNYGYTF.

With respect to this clonotype: This may be a read error: a much more frequent sequence differs by one nucleotide. The V gene is TRBV20-1, the J gene TRBJ2-2, with D unresolved. The V end was cut by 3 bases, the J end by 9 bases, with 8 bases between. Germline V gene sequence: CDR1 DFQATT, CDR2 SNEGSKA (reference sequence). The CDR3 is made up of 11 amino acids. The CDR3 DNA is TGCAGTGCTAGGGGTGCCAGGGAGCTGTTTTTT. This encodes CSARGARELFF.

This clonotype came up many times. The CDR3 nucleotides read TGTGCCAGCAAGTTCGGGCCCGGCTACGAGCAGTACTTC. It codes for CASKFGPGYEQYF. The chain carries TRBV6-2 or TRBV6-3 and TRBJ2-7; no reliable D call. The CDR3 has 13 residues. CDR1 MNHEY and CDR2 SVGEGT come from the germline V gene. Trimming removed 7 bases at V and 3 bases at J, with 13 bases between.

This clonotype was found many times. The chain links TRBV12-3 or TRBV12-4 to TRBJ2-1; D perhaps matches TRBD2 (7 bases). The CDR3 totals 16 residues. V was pared by 6 bases and J by 5 bases, with 20 bases between. Here the CDR3 reads CASSPWGGPLNNEQFF. CDR3 nucleotides: TGTGCCAGCAGCCCATGGGGGGGGCCCCTTAACAATGAGCAGTTCTTC.

This clonotype has at least ten counts. V is TRBV30 and J is TRBJ2-3, with D unclear. Trimming pared 0 bases from V and 0 bases from J, leaving 4 bases between. Per the germline V gene, CDR1 is GTSNPN and CDR2 is SVGIG (reference sequence). This CDR3 has 13 residues. The chain's CDR3 is CAWSVGSTDTQYF. The CDR3 nucleotides read TGTGCCTGGAGTGTTGGAAGCACAGATACGCAGTATTTT.

This clonotype was counted at least ten times. The chain employs TRBV4-1 and TRBJ2-7; 8 bases are a match to TRBD1. From germline, CDR1 is MGHRA and CDR2 YSYEKL. V was clipped by 2 bases and J by 7 bases; unmatched bases: 13. The CDR3 has 16 amino acids. The CDR3 here is CASSQKETATGDEQYF. DNA for the CDR3: TGCGCCAGCAGCCAAAAGGAGACGGCGACAGGGGATGAGCAGTACTTC.

Points on this clonotype: A much more abundant neighbour one base away suggests this may be a read error. The conserved phenylalanine or tryptophan is not found at the CDR3 terminus, so this likely reflects a read error. This chain connects TRBV6-1 to TRBJ2-7, with TRBD1 identical over 8 bases. Trimming took 2 bases from V and 7 from J; bases not matched to a gene: 10. The CDR3 consists of 15 residues. Germline values: CDR1 MNHNS, CDR2 SASEGT. CDR3 region: CASSEKEQGAREQYS. In DNA form, the CDR3 reads TGTGCCAGCAGTGAAAAGGAGCAGGGGGCTCGTGAGCAGTACTCC.

This clonotype occurred once. At one of its ends the junction is not consistent with the germline gene, which may arise from a read error. The chain joins TRBV30 to TRBJ1-1; 9 nucleotides agree with TRBD1. The CDR3 runs to 14 residues. CDR1 is GTSNPN, CDR2 SVGIG, per germline (reference sequence). In DNA, the CDR3 is TGTGCCAGGAGATTACAGGGGGCTTTCTCTGAAGCTTTCTTT. It is translated as CARRLQGAFSEAFF.

In its sample, this clonotype was seen a few times. The chain uses TRBV25-1 and TRBJ2-7; 7 nucleotides line up with TRBD1. The CDR3 sequence is 14 residues long. Germline lookup yields CDR1 MGHDK and CDR2 SYGVNS. Trimming removed 4 bases from V and 6 bases from J; junction bases left unmatched: 9. In nucleotides, the CDR3 is TGTGCCAGCAGTGCGGACAGGAGGCGAGCCGAGCAGTACTTC. Translated: CASSADRRRAEQYF.

This clonotype has more than one count but fewer than ten. The chain links TRBV6-5 to TRBJ2-2, with D possibly matching TRBD2 (7 bases). Germline CDR1 reads MNHEY; CDR2 reads SVGAGI. V lost 0 bases, J lost 0 bases, and 17 bases lay in between. The CDR3 is 19 residues long. In DNA, the CDR3 is TGTGCCAGCAGTTACTCGAATCCGCGGGGGCCCTCGAACACCGGGGAGCTGTTTTTT. It translates to CASSYSNPRGPSNTGELFF.